These 7 T cell receptor beta chains originate from one sample sequenced in a study of blood T cells in healthy people across ages. Together with a sample-barcoded 5' primer, a J-beta primer mix was included in a second PCR lasting about 6 to 11 cycles. Via MiXCR, TCRdb re-called the 5' RACE reads, giving one row per CDR3 protein. This table has approximately 800,000 distinct CDR3 sequences, just over 55% appearing once. Sequencing was done on a sample of blood. The receptors stem from a middle-aged man in good health.

This clonotype occurred a few times. J is TRBJ2-1 and V is TRBV29-1, with D possibly being TRBD1 (6 bases). Trimming shortened V by 3 bases and J by 2 bases, and 11 bases separated the two germline ends. This CDR3 is 14 amino acids long. Germline V lookup: CDR1 SQVTM, CDR2 ANQGSEA. The DNA of the CDR3 is TGCAGCGTTGACGTCAGGGGCACCTACAATGAGCAGTTCTTC. Protein: CSVDVRGTYNEQFF.

V is TRBV25-1 and J is TRBJ2-1; TRBD1 aligns across 9 bases. V gave up 2 bases and J gave up 0 bases; unmatched junction bases: 2. Germline CDR1 is MGHDK and CDR2 is SYGVNS. The CDR3 runs to 16 residues. The CDR3 here is CASSELGQGSYNEQFF. CDR3 nucleotide sequence: TGTGCCAGCAGTGAACTGGGACAGGGCTCCTACAATGAGCAGTTCTTC.

This clonotype was seen once. The rearrangement uses TRBV12-3 or TRBV12-4 and TRBJ1-1, with 7 nucleotides matching TRBD1. The CDR3 extends over 15 amino acids. The V and J ends lost 5 bases and 1 base, in that order; junction bases with no gene match: 7. The CDR3 is CASSPEQGRNTEAFF. As DNA, the CDR3 is TGTGCCAGCAGTCCAGAACAGGGGAGGAACACTGAAGCTTTCTTT.

The V and J genes are TRBV27 and TRBJ2-1; D gene uncertain. Per germline, CDR1 MNHEY and CDR2 SMNVEV (reference sequence). Trimming removed 7 bases at V and 5 bases at J, with 18 bases between. This CDR3 spans 15 amino acids. CDR3 DNA sequence: TGTGCCAGCACCACCGAAGATGACAAAAACAATGAGCAGTTCTTC. This translates into CASTTEDDKNNEQFF.

This clonotype was counted at least ten times. The chain combines TRBV28 with TRBJ2-3, with D tentatively TRBD2 (5 bases). Germline values: CDR1 MDHEN, CDR2 SYDVKM. The germline V and J ends were trimmed by 5 bases and 7 bases, with 19 bases remaining between them. CDR3 size: 15 residues. DNA for the CDR3: TGTGCCAGCAGTAAGAATAGGAGGTTCGGGTATACGCAGTATTTT. It translates to CASSKNRRFGYTQYF.

This clonotype was observed a handful of times. The chain has TRBV7-2 and TRBJ2-1; D might be TRBD1 (6 bases). The CDR3 sequence is 17 residues long. Germline V lookup: CDR1 SGHTA, CDR2 FQGNSA. V was cut by 3 bases and J by 5 bases, with 20 bases left in between. CDR3 sequence: CASSFMPAGTKNNEQFF. The CDR3, as DNA: TGTGCCAGCAGCTTTATGCCGGCCGGGACAAAAAACAATGAGCAGTTCTTC.

This clonotype showed up many times. The rearrangement links TRBV6-5 to TRBJ2-5; TRBD2 is a possible D gene (6 bases). This CDR3 has 14 amino acids. CDR1 and CDR2 (germline): MNHEY, SVGAGI. The V end was cut by 8 bases, the J end by 5 bases, with 18 bases between. The CDR3 sequence: CASGPLAGWETQYF. The CDR3 nucleotides read TGTGCCAGCGGACCCCTTGCGGGATGGGAGACCCAGTACTTC.